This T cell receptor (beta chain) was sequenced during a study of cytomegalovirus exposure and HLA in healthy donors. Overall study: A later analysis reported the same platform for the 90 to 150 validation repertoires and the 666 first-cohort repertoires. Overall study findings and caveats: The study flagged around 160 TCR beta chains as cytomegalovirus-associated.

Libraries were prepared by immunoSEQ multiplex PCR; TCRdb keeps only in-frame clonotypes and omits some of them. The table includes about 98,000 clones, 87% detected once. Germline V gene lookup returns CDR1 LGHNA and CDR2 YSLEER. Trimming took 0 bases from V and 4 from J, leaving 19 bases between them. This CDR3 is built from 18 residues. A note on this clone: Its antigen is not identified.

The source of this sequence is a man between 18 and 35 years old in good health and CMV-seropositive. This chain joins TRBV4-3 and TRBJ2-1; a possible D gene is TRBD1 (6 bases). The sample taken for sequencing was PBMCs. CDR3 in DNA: TGCGCCAGCAGCCAAGAGAACAAGGGGGTCCCCAAATACAATGAGCAGTTCTTC. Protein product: CASSQENKGVPKYNEQFF.